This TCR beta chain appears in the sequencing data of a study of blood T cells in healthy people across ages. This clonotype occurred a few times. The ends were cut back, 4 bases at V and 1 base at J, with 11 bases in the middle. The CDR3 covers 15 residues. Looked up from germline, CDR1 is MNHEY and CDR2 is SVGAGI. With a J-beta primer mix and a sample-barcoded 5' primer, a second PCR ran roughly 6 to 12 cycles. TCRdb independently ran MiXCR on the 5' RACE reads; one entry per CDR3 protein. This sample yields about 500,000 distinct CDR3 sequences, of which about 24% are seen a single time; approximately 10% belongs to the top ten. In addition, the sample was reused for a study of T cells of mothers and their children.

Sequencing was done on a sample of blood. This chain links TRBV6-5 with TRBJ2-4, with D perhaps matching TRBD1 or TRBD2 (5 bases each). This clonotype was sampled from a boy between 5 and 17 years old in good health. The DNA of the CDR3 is TGTGCCAGCAGTTCGGGGCTAGGGGCCAAAAACATTCAGTACTTC. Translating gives CASSSGLGAKNIQYF.